A single count supports the clone carrying this TCR beta chain. Splitting of each subset's genomic DNA was done evenly across several immunoSEQ plates. Sequencing was performed with immunoSEQ multiplex PCR; in TCRdb, only in-frame clones are kept and a portion is missing. This table has 2.5 million or so clones, roughly nine tenths appearing once. The V and J ends lost 3 bases and 0 bases respectively, with 9 bases between them. The CDR3 totals 15 residues. Germline-derived CDR1 and CDR2 are LGHNA and YNFKEQ. This record belongs to a study of shared clonotypes between healthy human individuals. Sample: naive CD4+ T cells sorted from blood. As for subset: CD45RA+ positively selected. The rearrangement uses TRBV4-2 and TRBJ1-5; possibly TRBD1 for D (5 bases). This receptor was taken from a man between 18 and 29 years old in good health. The CDR3 region is CASSHGGDSNQPQHF. In nucleotides, the CDR3 is TGTGCCAGCAGCCATGGAGGGGATAGCAATCAGCCCCAGCATTTT.